Below are 21 T cell receptor beta chains sequenced from a single sample in a study of blood T cell repertoires in COVID-19. Profiled with immunoSEQ multiplex PCR; TCRdb holds only in-frame clones, not every one. Among 95,000 to 150,000 clones listed, over 65% were seen once. Sequences were obtained from peripheral blood. All receptors derive from a woman aged 70-85 years with acute or convalescent COVID-19.

V and J are TRBV7-8 and TRBJ1-1; D is undetermined. Germline lookup yields CDR1 SGHVS and CDR2 FQNEAQ. Between the trimmed V and J ends, which lost 0 bases and 0 bases, there was a span of 11 bases. This CDR3 comprises 16 residues. In DNA, the CDR3 is TGTGCCAGCAGCTTAGCCAGATTGGTAATGAACACTGAAGCTTTCTTT. Its protein product is CASSLARLVMNTEAFF.

The chain links TRBV6-4 to TRBJ1-6; 9 nucleotides match TRBD1. This CDR3 spans 14 amino acids. V gave up 2 bases and J gave up 10 bases; unmatched junction bases: 3. Germline CDR1 MRHNA, CDR2 SNTAGT. CDR3 protein: CASSDRQGGSPLHF. The DNA for the CDR3 is TGTGCCAGCAGTGACCGACAGGGGGGATCACCCCTCCACTTT.

V gene TRBV11-3 combines with J gene TRBJ2-7; 11 nucleotides align to TRBD2. Germline CDR1 reads SGHNT; CDR2 reads YENEEA. V lost 2 bases and J lost 3; bases outside the gene matches: 3. This CDR3 has 15 amino acids. CDR3 coding DNA: TGTGCCAGCAGCTTAACTAGCGGGGGAAACTACGAGCAGTACTTC. Its protein product is CASSLTSGGNYEQYF. Supplemented by reference TRBV11-3 and TRBJ2-7, the full variable domain reads EAGVVQSPRYKIIEKKQPVAFWCNPISGHNTLYWYLQNLGQGPELLIRYENEEAVDDSQLPKDRFSAERLKGVDSTLKIQPAELGDSAVYLCASSLTSGGNYEQYFGPGTRLTVT.

The V call is TRBV11-1, the J call TRBJ1-1; no definite D call. Trimming removed 5 bases at V and 0 bases at J, with 7 bases between. The CDR3 length is 13 residues. Germline CDR1 is SGHAT and CDR2 is FQDESV (reference sequence). The DNA for the CDR3 is TGTGCCAGCAGCCACAATATGAACACTGAAGCTTTCTTT. Amino acid sequence: CASSHNMNTEAFF.

The chain carries TRBV18 and TRBJ1-2; D call uncertain. V was clipped by 3 bases and J by 8 bases, with 10 bases between them. Germline CDR1 reads KGHSH; CDR2 reads LQKENI. The CDR3 is 12 amino acids. The CDR3 loop reads CASSPGMYGYTF. The CDR3 nucleotides are TGTGCCAGCTCACCGGGCATGTACGGCTACACCTTC.

The chain uses TRBV6-6 and TRBJ2-1; 9 nucleotides align to TRBD2. Germline V CDR1 and CDR2: MNHNY, SVGAGI (reference sequence). V trimming: 5 bases; J trimming: 0 bases; junction bases outside the gene matches: 11. The CDR3 has 18 residues. The CDR3 DNA sequence: TGTGCCAGCAGTCTGGCGGGGGGGCCCCCTAGCTCCTACAATGAGCAGTTCTTC. It encodes CASSLAGGPPSSYNEQFF.

The chain combines TRBV10-3 with TRBJ2-7; 7 bases match TRBD2. The CDR3 loop spans 15 amino acids. The J segment lost 0 bases and the V segment lost 3 bases, leaving 5 bases of the junction unmatched. In germline, CDR1 is ENHRY, CDR2 SYGVKD. The CDR3 DNA follows: TGTGCCATCAGTGATGCGGGGGTAAACTCCTACGAGCAGTACGTC. Its protein is CAISDAGVNSYEQYV.

The V call is TRBV6-6, the J call TRBJ1-3; D gene uncertain. Germline-derived CDR1 and CDR2 are MNHNY and SVGAGI (reference sequence). The CDR3 contains 14 residues. The germline V and J ends were trimmed by 6 bases and 2 bases, with 11 bases remaining between them. CDR3 sequence (DNA): TGTGCCAGCAGCCCAGGTCTGACTGGAAACACCATATATTTT. Its protein is CASSPGLTGNTIYF.

This chain uses TRBV10-2 with TRBJ2-7, with D possibly matching TRBD2 (6 bases). Looked up from germline, CDR1 is WSHSY and CDR2 is SAAADI. The V end was cut by 6 bases, the J end by 7 bases, with 16 bases between. The CDR3 has 13 amino acids. The DNA for the CDR3 is TGCGCCAGCAGCCCGGGGGTAATGGGGGAGCAGTACGTC. Translating gives CASSPGVMGEQYV.

The chain has TRBV12-3 or TRBV12-4 and TRBJ1-6, with 8 bases that match TRBD1. J lost 9 bases, V lost 5 bases, and 3 bases had no gene match. The CDR3 length is 13 residues. CDR3 sequence (DNA): TGTGCCAGCAGTCCAGACAGGGGTTCACCCCTCCACTTT. Translating it yields CASSPDRGSPLHF.

This clone was recorded a few times. The chain carries TRBV21-1 and TRBJ1-5. TRBV21-1 is a documented pseudogene. The CDR3 length is 21 residues. CDR3 amino acids: CASSKAQKGGERAYRNQPQHF. CDR3 nucleotides: TGTGCCAGCAGCAAAGCTCAAAAGGGGGGGGAGAGGGCGTATCGCAATCAGCCCCAGCATTTT.

This CDR3 is CASRTPGETGELFF. The CDR3, as DNA: TGTGCCAGCAGGACCCCCGGGGAGACCGGGGAGCTGTTTTTT. This chain uses TRBV2 with TRBJ2-2, with a tentative D call TRBD2 (5 bases). Germline V gives CDR1 SNHLY, CDR2 FYNNEI. Trimming took 6 bases from V and 5 from J, leaving 13 bases between them. The CDR3 runs to 14 residues. The whole variable domain, filled in from reference TRBV2 and TRBJ2-2, reads EPEVTQTPSHQVTQMGQEVILRCVPISNHLYFYWYRQILGQKVEFLVSFYNNEISEKSEIFDDQFSVERPDGSNFTLKIRSTKLEDSAMYFCASRTPGETGELFFGEGSRLTVL.

CDR3 nucleotide sequence: TGTGCCAGCAGCCCTAATCCAAGGGGGGGAGACACCGGGGAGCTGTTTTTT. This gives the protein CASSPNPRGGDTGELFF. V gene TRBV9 combines with J gene TRBJ2-2, with a weak D call TRBD2 (7 bases). V was pared by 4 bases and J by 3 bases, with 19 bases between. The germline CDR1 and CDR2 sequences are SGDLS and YYNGEE. The CDR3 spans 17 residues.

The V call is TRBV12-3 or TRBV12-4, the J call TRBJ2-3; weak D call: TRBD1 (5 bases). This CDR3 region has 12 residues. Between the trimmed V and J ends, which lost 5 bases and 4 bases, there was a span of 7 bases. Written as DNA, the CDR3 is TGTGCCAGCAGTGAGACAGCAGATACGCAGTATTTT. Its translation is CASSETADTQYF.

Only one count was recorded for this clone. This chain connects TRBV4-2 to TRBJ1-2; possibly TRBD1 for D (5 bases). Trimming took off 0 bases at V and 8 bases at J, with 19 bases between the two ends. Looked up from germline, CDR1 is LGHNA and CDR2 is YNFKEQ. There are 16 residues in the CDR3. DNA for the CDR3: TGTGCCAGCAGCCAAGATCGGTTCAGGGAACGAGGAGGCTACACCTTC. Amino acids: CASSQDRFRERGGYTF.

V is TRBV2 and J is TRBJ2-7; no clear D. Germline values: CDR1 SNHLY, CDR2 FYNNEI. The CDR3 runs 15 residues. Trimming pared 2 bases from V and 1 base from J, leaving 12 bases between. CDR3 DNA: TGTGCCAGCAGTGAAAGAGGCCGTCTATCCTACGAGCAGTACTTC. It translates to CASSERGRLSYEQYF.

This clone was detected only once. The chain carries TRBV11-3 and TRBJ2-3; D may be TRBD2 (7 bases). CDR3 length equals 15 residues. Per germline, CDR1 SGHNT and CDR2 YENEEA. The V end lost 5 bases, the J end lost 3 bases, and 15 bases lay between the germline ends. In DNA, the CDR3 is TGTGCCAGCAGCCCCGGGGGGCCTAGGACAGATACGCAGTATTTT. Its protein product is CASSPGGPRTDTQYF.

The gene calls are TRBV12-3 or TRBV12-4 and TRBJ2-5; D call uncertain. Between the trimmed V and J ends, which lost 6 bases and 8 bases, there was a span of 16 bases. The CDR3 is made up of 13 amino acids. CDR3 sequence reads: CASRPSPERTQYF. DNA for the CDR3: TGTGCCAGCAGACCCTCCCCCGAGAGAACCCAGTACTTC.

This sequence joins TRBV19 and TRBJ2-4, with 7 bases identical to TRBD1. Trimming cost V 8 bases and J 0 bases; bases outside gene matches: 10. The germline V gene encodes CDR1 LNHDA and CDR2 SQIVND (reference sequence). This CDR3 contains 16 residues. The CDR3 DNA is TGTGCCAGTTCTGGACAGGCAGTCCTAGCCAAAAACATTCAGTACTTC. This encodes CASSGQAVLAKNIQYF.

The chain joins TRBV19 to TRBJ2-1, with D perhaps matching TRBD2 (7 bases). CDR1 is LNHDA and CDR2 is SQIVND in the germline V gene (reference sequence). The V and J ends lost 8 bases and 9 bases respectively, with 26 bases between them. This CDR3 is built from 16 residues. CDR3 sequence (DNA): TGTGCCAGTGGCCGGTTTTGGGGGGGGGCCCCCGGTGAGCAGTTCTTC. This codes for CASGRFWGGAPGEQFF.

The chain couples TRBV4-3 to TRBJ1-6; no definite D call. The CDR3 length is 17 residues. Germline values: CDR1 LGHNA, CDR2 YSLEER. V was trimmed by 0 bases and J by 4 bases, leaving 13 bases between them. The CDR3 spells CASSQDAGWGYNSPLHF. CDR3 sequence (DNA): TGCGCCAGCAGCCAAGATGCGGGGTGGGGATATAATTCACCCCTCCACTTT.